Listed here is a single TCR beta chain. Antigen: not known. A much larger clone lies one base from this, so it may be a read error. Germline values: CDR1 DFQATT, CDR2 SNEGSKA (reference sequence). The CDR3 consists of 12 residues. The ends were cut back, 4 bases at V and 10 bases at J, with 14 bases in the middle. The authors made TCR cDNA by 5'RACE template switching, adding a universal primer site and UMIs. TCRdb re-called the 5' RACE reads through MiXCR, storing one row per CDR3 protein. The repertoire holds more than 120,000 distinct CDR3 sequences, with 7.7% as singletons. These data come from a study of T cells after yellow fever vaccination. Overall study context: Each low-cell-number fraction was prepared by means of SMART-Seq v4 Ultra Low Input.

Points from the study as a whole: Overall, a small share of clonotypes was seen in both CD4 and CD8 compartments. Subsequent to the booster, the majority of primary-vaccination clones reappeared (around 96% CD4, 88% CD8).

The source of this sequence is a man in his thirties or forties who received the YFV17D yellow fever vaccine. Here the sequenced sample was CD4+ T cells sorted from PBMCs, taken 5 days after the yellow fever booster vaccination. The chain recombines TRBV20-1 with TRBJ2-1; D uncertain. Here the CDR3 DNA reads TGCAGTGCTATGGTAATTCCTTCCGAGCAGTTCTTC. Translating it yields CSAMVIPSEQFF.